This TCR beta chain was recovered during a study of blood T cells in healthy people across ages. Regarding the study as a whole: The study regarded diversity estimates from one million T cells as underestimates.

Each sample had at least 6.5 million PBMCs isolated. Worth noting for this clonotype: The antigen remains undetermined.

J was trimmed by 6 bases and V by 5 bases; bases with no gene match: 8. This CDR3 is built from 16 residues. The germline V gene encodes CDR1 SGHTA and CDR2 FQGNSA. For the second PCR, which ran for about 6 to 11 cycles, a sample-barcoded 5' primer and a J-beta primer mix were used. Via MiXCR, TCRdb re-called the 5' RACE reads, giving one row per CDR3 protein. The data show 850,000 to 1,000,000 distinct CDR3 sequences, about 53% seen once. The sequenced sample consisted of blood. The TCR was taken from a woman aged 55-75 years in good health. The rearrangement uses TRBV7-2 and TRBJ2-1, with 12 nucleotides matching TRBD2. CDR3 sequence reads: CASSAPGLAGRNEQFF. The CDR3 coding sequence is TGTGCCAGCAGCGCACCGGGACTAGCGGGCCGCAATGAGCAGTTCTTC.